One sample yielded the 32 T cell receptor beta chains listed below, sequenced in a study of blood T cell repertoires in COVID-19. Using immunoSEQ multiplex PCR, the repertoire was profiled, and TCRdb retains in-frame clones only, with some absent. This table has roughly 250,000 clones, approximately 80% appearing once. Sequenced sample: peripheral blood. The receptors derive from a woman aged 60-75 years with active or convalescent COVID-19.

The CDR3 protein is CATSVNRAGNTIYF. The DNA of the CDR3 is TGTGCCACCAGCGTCAACAGAGCTGGAAACACCATATATTTT. V is TRBV15 and J is TRBJ1-3, with D unresolved. CDR1 and CDR2 (germline): LNHNV, YYDKDF (reference sequence). V was clipped by 5 bases and J by 2 bases, with 10 bases between them. CDR3 length equals 14 residues.

The chain is built from TRBV7-9 and TRBJ2-1; 7 nucleotides agree with TRBD1. CDR3 length: 14 residues. With 5 bases clipped from V and 8 bases from J, the junction kept 9 bases outside the gene matches. From germline, CDR1 is SEHNR and CDR2 FQNEAQ (reference sequence). As DNA, the CDR3 is TGTGCCAGCAGCGGGGGACAGATGACCCATGAGCAGTTCTTC. Translated: CASSGGQMTHEQFF.

The CDR3: CASSLRTGTRRREQYF. CDR3 in DNA: TGTGCCAGTAGTCTCCGGACAGGGACTCGTCGTCGCGAGCAGTACTTC. The V and J genes are TRBV19 and TRBJ2-7, with TRBD1 identical over 8 bases. The CDR3 is 16 residues long. Losses at the gene ends were 5 bases for V and 6 bases for J; bases not matched to a gene: 15. Germline CDR1 is LNHDA and CDR2 is SQIVND (reference sequence).

V usage is TRBV2 and J usage is TRBJ1-5; tentatively, D is TRBD1 (5 bases). V lost 4 bases, J lost 7 bases, and 17 bases lay in between. Germline loops: CDR1 SNHLY, CDR2 FYNNEI. The CDR3 length is 15 residues. CDR3 sequence (DNA): TGTGCCAGCAGTGGTGGTTGGGCGGGGGAACAGCCCCAGCATTTT. Its translation: CASSGGWAGEQPQHF.

V and J are TRBV9 and TRBJ2-1; 8 bases are a match to TRBD2. The V gene's germline CDR1 is SGDLS and CDR2 YYNGEE. V shed 3 bases and J 5 bases; nucleotides not matched to a gene: 7. The CDR3 totals 15 residues. The CDR3 bases are TGTGCCAGCAGCGCCTTAGCGGGGCTAAACAATGAGCAGTTCTTC. Translated, it gives CASSALAGLNNEQFF.

Concerning this clone itself: Distinct nucleotide sequences in the sample also encode this CDR3. The chain joins TRBV25-1 to TRBJ1-1, with TRBD1 as a possible D gene (6 bases). The CDR3 extends over 14 amino acids. V dropped 6 bases and J dropped 1 base, with 12 bases sitting between them. Germline-derived CDR1 and CDR2 are MGHDK and SYGVNS. CDR3 DNA sequence: TGTGCCAGCAGGGGGGGGCCTGGGAACACTGAAGCTTTCTTT. Encoded protein: CASRGGPGNTEAFF.

V is TRBV30 and J is TRBJ1-6, with TRBD1 matching 8 bases. CDR3 size: 14 residues. Germline-derived CDR1 and CDR2 are GTSNPN and SVGIG (reference sequence). V lost 3 bases to trimming and J lost 10 bases; unmatched junction nucleotides: 8. The CDR3 is CAWSPTGAGSPLHF. The CDR3 region has the DNA TGTGCCTGGAGCCCGACAGGGGCAGGGTCACCCCTCCACTTT.

J is TRBJ2-1 and V is TRBV19, with TRBD2 matching over 10 bases. This CDR3 comprises 14 residues. V was pared by 5 bases and J by 7 bases, with 5 bases of the junction left unmatched. The V gene's germline CDR1 is LNHDA and CDR2 SQIVND (reference sequence). DNA for the CDR3: TGTGCCAGTAGTGGTAGCGGGGGGTGGAATGAGCAGTTCTTC. This translates into CASSGSGGWNEQFF.

The rearrangement joins TRBV4-1 to TRBJ1-2; TRBD1 matches 7 bases. V dropped 2 bases and J dropped 4; count of bases not matched to a gene: 7. The CDR3 has 15 amino acids. CDR1 MGHRA and CDR2 YSYEKL come from the germline V gene. The chain's CDR3 is CASSQPRDSFYGYTF. The CDR3 region has the DNA TGCGCCAGCAGCCAACCTCGGGACAGTTTCTATGGCTACACCTTC.

This clone has just one count. The chain has TRBV5-4 and TRBJ1-3; 9 positions match TRBD1. This CDR3 contains 16 residues. Germline lookup yields CDR1 SGHNT and CDR2 YYREEE (reference sequence). V trimming: 0 bases; J trimming: 0 bases; junction bases outside the gene matches: 1. The CDR3, as DNA: TGTGCCAGCAGCTTGGGGGGACAGGGCTCTGGAAACACCATATATTTT. Its translation: CASSLGGQGSGNTIYF.

This chain connects TRBV6-2 or TRBV6-3 to TRBJ1-5; D unclear. Germline V CDR1 and CDR2: MNHEY, SVGEGT. Trimming took off 0 bases at V and 4 bases at J, with 4 bases between the two ends. The CDR3 sequence is 13 residues long. In DNA form, the CDR3 reads TGTGCCAGCAGTTACTCCCTTAATCAGCCCCAGCATTTT. Translating gives CASSYSLNQPQHF.

CDR3 amino acids: CATSRATVNQPQHF. The CDR3 nucleotides are TGTGCCACCAGCAGAGCGACAGTTAATCAGCCCCAGCATTTT. The chain has TRBV15 and TRBJ1-5, with D possibly matching TRBD1 (5 bases). Trimming removed 1 base from V and 4 bases from J, with 8 bases in between. This CDR3 region has 14 residues. Germline V CDR1 and CDR2: LNHNV, YYDKDF (reference sequence).

The CDR3 loop is CASRRPGQGAGYTF. Written as DNA, the CDR3 is TGTGCCAGCAGACGACCGGGACAGGGGGCTGGCTACACCTTC. This rearrangement joins TRBV27 to TRBJ1-2; TRBD1 aligns across 12 bases. Germline V lookup: CDR1 MNHEY, CDR2 SMNVEV (reference sequence). This CDR3 is built from 14 residues. Trimming took 6 bases from V and 7 from J; bases not matched to a gene: 6.

The V call is TRBV20-1, the J call TRBJ1-6; a weak D match, TRBD1 (5 bases). The V gene lost 4 bases and the J gene lost 13 bases, with 11 bases spanning the gap. Looked up from germline, CDR1 is DFQATT and CDR2 is SNEGSKA (reference sequence). The CDR3 runs 11 residues. CDR3 sequence reads: CSATKGIPLHF. The CDR3 DNA is TGCAGTGCTACAAAGGGGATCCCCCTCCACTTT.

This sequence joins TRBV30 and TRBJ1-5, with unresolved D. The CDR3 runs to 17 residues. The germline gives CDR1 GTSNPN, CDR2 SVGIG (reference sequence). Trimming cost V 0 bases and J 0 bases, with 15 bases left between them. The CDR3 reads CAWSVSQVPYSNQPQHF. The DNA for the CDR3 is TGTGCCTGGAGTGTCTCGCAGGTCCCTTATAGCAATCAGCCCCAGCATTTT.

The V call is TRBV27, the J call TRBJ2-1; 7 bases line up with TRBD1. With V trimmed by 2 bases and J by 0 bases, 10 bases remained unmatched. The germline gives CDR1 MNHEY, CDR2 SMNVEV (reference sequence). The CDR3 is 18 amino acids. The CDR3 region is CASSLRPGQLSSYNEQFF. CDR3 nucleotide sequence: TGTGCCAGCAGTTTACGTCCGGGACAGCTTAGCTCCTACAATGAGCAGTTCTTC.

The chain joins TRBV6-5 to TRBJ1-2; TRBD1 might be the D (5 bases). This CDR3 spans 14 amino acids. Per the germline V gene, CDR1 is MNHEY and CDR2 is SVGAGI. Deletions cut 6 bases from V and 1 base from J, with 12 bases between. The CDR3 protein is CASSPQERNYGYTF. The CDR3 region has the DNA TGTGCCAGCAGCCCACAGGAACGTAACTATGGCTACACCTTC.

This chain connects TRBV5-1 to TRBJ1-2; D is undetermined. Trimming removed 2 bases at V and 2 bases at J, with 10 bases between. The CDR3 is 14 residues long. The V gene's germline CDR1 is SGHRS and CDR2 YFSETQ. For the CDR3, the DNA is TGCGCCAGCAGCTTCCGAGGGCAGAACTATGGCTACACCTTC. It is translated as CASSFRGQNYGYTF.

This clone was recorded once. CDR3 DNA sequence: TGTGCCAGCAGTGAAGCGAGGGGGCTCATCTCTCCCCTCCACTTT. Its translation is CASSEARGLISPLHF. This chain joins TRBV6-1 and TRBJ1-6, with 7 bases fitting TRBD1. Germline CDR1 and CDR2: MNHNS and SASEGT. Unmatched junction bases numbered 9, after V lost 0 bases and J lost 13 bases. This CDR3 contains 15 residues.

The CDR3 reads CASSQEGDFGYNEQFF. The DNA of the CDR3 is TGCGCCAGCAGCCAAGAAGGGGACTTTGGCTACAATGAGCAGTTCTTC. The gene calls are TRBV4-1 and TRBJ2-1; TRBD2 is a possible D gene (6 bases). In germline, CDR1 is MGHRA, CDR2 YSYEKL. This CDR3 has 16 residues. V gave up 0 bases and J gave up 3 bases, with 12 bases separating them.

This clone appeared once. This chain joins TRBV29-1 and TRBJ2-7; D is perhaps TRBD2 (6 bases). CDR3 length equals 13 residues. V was shortened by 5 bases and J by 3 bases, with 14 bases between the two germline ends. Germline CDR1 and CDR2: SQVTM and ANQGSEA. The CDR3 nucleotides read TGCAGCGTTCGGGACCCGGGAGACTACGAGCAGTACTTC. The encoded protein is CSVRDPGDYEQYF.

V and J are TRBV25-1 and TRBJ2-5, with TRBD1 identical over 10 bases. Germline V lookup: CDR1 MGHDK, CDR2 SYGVNS. This CDR3 contains 15 residues. The V gene end was trimmed by 6 bases and the J gene end by 5 bases; junction bases not matched to a gene: 9. CDR3 nucleotide sequence: TGTGCCAGCAGGGAGACAGGGGGCGGGAGGGAGACCCAGTACTTC. It specifies CASRETGGGRETQYF.

The rearrangement links TRBV12-3 or TRBV12-4 to TRBJ1-2; 8 positions agree with TRBD1. Unmatched junction bases numbered 6, after V lost 6 bases and J lost 6 bases. The CDR3 extends over 13 amino acids. In DNA form, the CDR3 reads TGTGCCAGCAGGACCGGACAGGGCGATGGCTACACCTTC. Its translation is CASRTGQGDGYTF.

This clone was picked up one time. The chain links TRBV29-1 to TRBJ1-1; D remains ambiguous. The CDR3 totals 13 residues. V was cut by 8 bases and J by 2 bases, with 15 bases left in between. The germline gives CDR1 SQVTM, CDR2 ANQGSEA. The CDR3 is CSTGIRGNTEAFF. In DNA, the CDR3 is TGCAGCACGGGCATCCGAGGAAACACTGAAGCTTTCTTT. Drawing the rest from reference TRBV29-1 and TRBJ1-1, the complete variable domain is SAVISQKPSRDICQRGTSLTIQCQVDSQVTMMFWYRQQPGQSLTLIATANQGSEATYESGFVIDKFPISRPNLTFSTLTVSNMSPEDSSIYLCSTGIRGNTEAFFGQGTRLTVV.

The genes are TRBV29-1 and TRBJ1-5; D remains ambiguous. The V and J ends lost 3 bases and 0 bases respectively, with 12 bases between them. CDR3 size: 15 residues. Germline loops: CDR1 SQVTM, CDR2 ANQGSEA. CDR3 DNA sequence: TGCAGCGTTGATGGGCAAGTTTATAGCAATCAGCCCCAGCATTTT. It translates to CSVDGQVYSNQPQHF.

V usage is TRBV4-2 and J usage is TRBJ2-1, with 12 positions matching TRBD2. V lost 0 bases and J lost 7; bases outside the gene matches: 4. CDR1 and CDR2 (germline): LGHNA, YNFKEQ. This CDR3 spans 16 amino acids. For the CDR3, the DNA is TGTGCCAGCAGCCAAGAAGTTCTAGCGGGGGGGAATGAGCAGTTCTTC. This sequence encodes CASSQEVLAGGNEQFF.

About this clone itself: An end of the junction does not agree with germline; a read error may underlie this. The J gene is TRBJ1-1, the V gene TRBV7-7; D is undetermined. The CDR3 extends over 13 amino acids. Germline V gene data show CDR1 as SSHAT and CDR2 as FNYEAQ (reference sequence). CDR3 amino acids: CASSSSVDTEAFF. In DNA form, the CDR3 reads TGTGCTAGCAGCTCGTCGGTTGACACTGAAGCTTTCTTT.

This clone was detected a few times. J is TRBJ2-7 and V is TRBV18, with D possibly TRBD2 on 6 matching bases. Germline lookup yields CDR1 KGHSH and CDR2 LQKENI. The CDR3 is made up of 15 amino acids. Trimming took off 6 bases at V and 2 bases at J, with 17 bases between the two ends. The CDR3 loop reads CASSNRRGKPYEQYF. The CDR3 DNA reads as TGTGCCAGCTCCAACCGGAGGGGAAAACCCTACGAGCAGTACTTC.

The chain is built from TRBV5-1 and TRBJ1-4, with TRBD1 matching 9 bases. V lost 7 bases, J lost 8 bases, and 6 bases stayed unmatched. Per germline, CDR1 SGHRS and CDR2 YFSETQ. The CDR3 has 13 amino acids. CDR3 coding DNA: TGCGCCAGCCAGGGACAGGGAGTCGAAAAACTGTTTTTT. It is translated as CASQGQGVEKLFF.

This chain links TRBV2 with TRBJ2-1, with D possibly matching TRBD1 (6 bases). Looked up from germline, CDR1 is SNHLY and CDR2 is FYNNEI. Trimming pared 3 bases from V and 10 bases from J, leaving 10 bases between. CDR3 size: 12 residues. CDR3 in DNA: TGTGCCAGCAGTGATTGGGGGCAAGAGCAGTTCTTC. It yields the protein CASSDWGQEQFF.

The chain carries TRBV19 and TRBJ1-2; 7 bases map to TRBD1. The CDR3 runs to 15 residues. Germline assignment: CDR1 LNHDA and CDR2 SQIVND (reference sequence). V was clipped by 6 bases and J by 0 bases; unmatched bases: 7. Written as DNA, the CDR3 is TGTGCCAGTAGAACCGGGACAGTTTCTAACTATGGCTACACCTTC. Amino acids: CASRTGTVSNYGYTF. The whole variable domain, filled in from reference TRBV19 and TRBJ1-2, reads DGGITQSPKYLFRKEGQNVTLSCEQNLNHDAMYWYRQDPGQGLRLIYYSQIVNDFQKGDIAEGYSVSREKKESFPLTVTSAQKNPTAFYLCASRTGTVSNYGYTFGSGTRLTVV.

The CDR3 here is CASSLNGQGSEAFF. The CDR3 DNA sequence: TGTGCCAGCAGCTTAAACGGGCAGGGATCTGAAGCTTTCTTT. The chain joins TRBV7-3 to TRBJ1-1, with D perhaps matching TRBD1 (5 bases). The CDR3 totals 14 residues. V lost 1 base, J lost 6 bases, and 12 bases lay in between. CDR1 is SGHTA, CDR2 FQGTGA, per germline. The full variable domain, completed using reference TRBV7-3 and TRBJ1-1, is GAGVSQTPSNKVTEKGKYVELRCDPISGHTALYWYRQSLGQGPEFLIYFQGTGAADDSGLPNDRFFAVRPEGSVSTLKIQRTERGDSAVYLCASSLNGQGSEAFFGQGTRLTVV.